This is a list of T cell receptor beta chains from one sample in a study of T cells after yellow fever vaccination. Via MiXCR, TCRdb re-called the 5' RACE reads, giving one row per CDR3 protein. The repertoire consists of around 200,000 distinct CDR3 sequences, with 9.5% to 12% occurring once and the leading ten covering approximately 34%. The sequencing used CD8+ T cells sorted from PBMCs, collected 15 days after the yellow fever booster vaccination. All receptors come from a man aged 18 to 35 who received the YFV17D yellow fever vaccine. The CDR3 runs from the conserved cysteine through the conserved F or W. A D gene is named only where the DNA matches it firmly. Rows may omit the clone size; those that give it use once, few, many or a size class.

cdr3_nt cdr3_aa j_call v_call d_call clone_size
TGCGCCAGCACCCCTGAGGGGACTGCCCAAGAGACCCAGTACTTC CASTPEGTAQETQYF TRBJ2-5 TRBV5-1 . few
TGTGCCAGCATCCACAGGGATAATTCACCCCTCCACTTT CASIHRDNSPLHF TRBJ1-6 TRBV2 . many
TGTGCCAGCAGTTTGCTGGCGGGTGAGGCTTTTAGGGGTTCCTACAATGAGCAGTTCTTC CASSLLAGEAFRGSYNEQFF TRBJ2-1 TRBV28 . many
TGTGCCAGCAGCACCCGGACTAGCGGGGCCCCGGAGCAGTTCTTC CASSTRTSGAPEQFF TRBJ2-1 TRBV13 TRBD2 .
TGTGCCAGCAGTTTAGGGTCGGGTTTCACACCCCTCCACTTT CASSLGSGFTPLHF TRBJ1-6 TRBV27 . .
TGTGCCAGCAGCTTAGCGGGGCCCTGGACCCCCCTCCACTTT CASSLAGPWTPLHF TRBJ1-6 TRBV5-6 . few
TGCGCCAGCAGCCAAGATGCCCCTGGCGGGGGGGTCTATGAGCAGTTCTTC CASSQDAPGGGVYEQFF TRBJ2-1 TRBV4-3 TRBD2 many
TGTGCCAGCAGCGTAGTGCAGGGGGGCCGGGATACGCAGTATTTT CASSVVQGGRDTQYF TRBJ2-3 TRBV9 . few
TGCGCCAGCAGCCAAGATAATTCAGAACGTTGGGACAGGAACAATGAGCAGTTCTTC CASSQDNSERWDRNNEQFF TRBJ2-1 TRBV4-1 TRBD1 .
TGTGCCAGCTCACCACCGGGACAGGGGAATTCACCCCTCCACTTT CASSPPGQGNSPLHF TRBJ1-6 TRBV18 TRBD1 few
TGCGCCAGCACCCCCACAGGGCTGAATGAGCAGTTCTTC CASTPTGLNEQFF TRBJ2-1 TRBV4-1 . few
TGTGCCAGCAGTTTAATCCCAGGGGACAACACCGGGGAGCTGTTTTTT CASSLIPGDNTGELFF TRBJ2-2 TRBV12-3/TRBV12-4 . .
TGTGCCAGCAGCGGTCCCGGGACAGGGAACACTGAAGCTTTCTTT CASSGPGTGNTEAFF TRBJ1-1 TRBV5-4 TRBD1 .
TGCAGCCCCCTGATTCATGCGGGGGGAAGCACAGATACGCAGTATTTT CSPLIHAGGSTDTQYF TRBJ2-3 TRBV29-1 TRBD2 .
TGTGCCAGCAGCGACTACGGACAGGGGTCCTACGAGCAGTACTTC CASSDYGQGSYEQYF TRBJ2-7 TRBV6-1 TRBD1 few
TGTGCCAGCTCTTGGACGGGTGTAGAGACCCAGTACTTC CASSWTGVETQYF TRBJ2-5 TRBV6-2/TRBV6-3 . few
TGTGCCAGCAGCCAACTGTTTCTGGACAAAGACACCGGGGAGCTGTTTTTT CASSQLFLDKDTGELFF TRBJ2-2 TRBV3-1 . few
TGTGCCAGCAGTCCTAACAGGGGGAACACTGAAGCTTTCTTT CASSPNRGNTEAFF TRBJ1-1 TRBV7-9 TRBD1 .
TGCGCCAGCAGCCAAGATTGGCAGGGGGGCACCTACGAGCAGTACTTC CASSQDWQGGTYEQYF TRBJ2-7 TRBV4-1 . few
TGTGCCAGCAGCTTCGGGCCTGTAAACCTCCAAGAGACCCAGTACTTC CASSFGPVNLQETQYF TRBJ2-5 TRBV7-8 . .
TGTGCCAGCAGTCCGGGTGGGCCTGAAGCTTTCTTT CASSPGGPEAFF TRBJ1-1 TRBV6-2/TRBV6-3 . many
TGTGCCAGCGCCCTGGGGGGTGAGCAGTTCTTC CASALGGEQFF TRBJ2-1 TRBV6-6 . .
TGTGCCAGCAGCGTAGTGGAGAGCACCGGGGAGCTGTTTTTT CASSVVESTGELFF TRBJ2-2 TRBV9 . few
TGTGCTAGTGGTTTGGAAGGCGGGTCTATAAATGAGCAGTTCTTC CASGLEGGSINEQFF TRBJ2-1 TRBV12-5 . .
TGTGCCATCAGTGAGATGGAAGGAGGCACTGAAGCTTTCTTT CAISEMEGGTEAFF TRBJ1-1 TRBV10-3 . .
TGTGCCAGCAGCCCAAAGGGACTCAAGGACTATGGCTACACCTTC CASSPKGLKDYGYTF TRBJ1-2 TRBV12-3/TRBV12-4 . many
TGTGCCAGCAGGAGCTTACAGGACGCTGAGTATGGCTACACCTTC CASRSLQDAEYGYTF TRBJ1-2 TRBV6-6 . .
TGTGCCAGCAGCCATTCCTCGGACAGGGGCTACGAGCAGTACTTC CASSHSSDRGYEQYF TRBJ2-7 TRBV14 TRBD1 .
TGCGCCAGCAGCCAAGTGCTAACTGGACAGGGTAAGGAGCAGTTCTTC CASSQVLTGQGKEQFF TRBJ2-1 TRBV4-1 TRBD1 .
TGTGCCAGCACGAGGCCTAGCGGGGGGAGTGGGGCCAAAAACATTCAGTACTTC CASTRPSGGSGAKNIQYF TRBJ2-4 TRBV2 TRBD2 .
TGTGCCAGCAGCTTGAGCGGTTGGGGGAATGAGCAGTTCTTC CASSLSGWGNEQFF TRBJ2-1 TRBV7-6 . few
TGCAGCGTTGAAGAGGGGCGACAGGAATTAGCCGAGCAGTACTTC CSVEEGRQELAEQYF TRBJ2-7 TRBV29-1 . few
TGTGCCAGCAGCTTAAGCCCAGCGGGGGGCTCCTACAATGAGCAGTTCTTC CASSLSPAGGSYNEQFF TRBJ2-1 TRBV7-8 TRBD2 .
TGTGCCAGCAGCTCGGAACAGGGCAAAGAGACCCAGTACTTC CASSSEQGKETQYF TRBJ2-5 TRBV7-9 . .
TGCGCCAGCAGAGGCAGGGGAAATCGCGAGCAGTACTTC CASRGRGNREQYF TRBJ2-7 TRBV10-2 . .
TGCGCCAGCAGCATGAGGGGGACGGGGTCGGATACGCAGTATTTT CASSMRGTGSDTQYF TRBJ2-3 TRBV5-1 . .
TGCAGTGCTACAGGGGCGGACACCGGGGAGCTGTTTTTT CSATGADTGELFF TRBJ2-2 TRBV20-1 . .